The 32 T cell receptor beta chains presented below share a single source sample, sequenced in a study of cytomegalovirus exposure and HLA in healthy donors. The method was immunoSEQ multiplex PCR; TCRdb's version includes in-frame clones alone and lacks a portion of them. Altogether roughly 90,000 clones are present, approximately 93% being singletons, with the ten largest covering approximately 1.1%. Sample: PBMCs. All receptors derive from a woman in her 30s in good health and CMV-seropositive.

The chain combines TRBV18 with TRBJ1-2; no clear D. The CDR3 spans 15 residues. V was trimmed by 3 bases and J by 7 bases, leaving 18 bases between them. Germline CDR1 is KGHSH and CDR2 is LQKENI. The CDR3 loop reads CASSPPIRGWGGYTF. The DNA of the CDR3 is TGTGCCAGCTCACCCCCTATACGGGGATGGGGTGGCTACACCTTC. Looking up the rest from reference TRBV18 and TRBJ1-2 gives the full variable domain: NAGVMQNPRHLVRRRGQEARLRCSPMKGHSHVYWYRQLPEEGLKFMVYLQKENIIDESGMPKERFSAEFPKEGPSILRIQQVVRGDSAAYFCASSPPIRGWGGYTFGSGTRLTVV.

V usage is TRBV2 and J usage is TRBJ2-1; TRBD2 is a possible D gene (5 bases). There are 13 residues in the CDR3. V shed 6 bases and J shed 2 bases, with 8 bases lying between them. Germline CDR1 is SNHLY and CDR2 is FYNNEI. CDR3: CASSQRPYNEQFF. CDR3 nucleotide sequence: TGTGCCAGCAGCCAGCGGCCCTACAATGAGCAGTTCTTC.

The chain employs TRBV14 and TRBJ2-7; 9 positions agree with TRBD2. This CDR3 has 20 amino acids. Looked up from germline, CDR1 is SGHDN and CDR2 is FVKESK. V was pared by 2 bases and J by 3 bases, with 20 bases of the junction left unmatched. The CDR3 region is CASSQPRGSSGRRFGYEQYF. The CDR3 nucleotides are TGTGCCAGCAGCCAACCCCGGGGGAGTAGCGGGAGACGTTTCGGCTACGAGCAGTACTTC.

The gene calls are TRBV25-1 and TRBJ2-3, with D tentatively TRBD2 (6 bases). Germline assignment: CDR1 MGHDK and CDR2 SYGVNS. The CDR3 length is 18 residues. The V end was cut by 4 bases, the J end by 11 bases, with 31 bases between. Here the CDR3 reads CASSVPSGLSALGRLQYF. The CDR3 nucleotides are TGTGCCAGCAGTGTCCCCTCGGGACTCAGCGCCTTAGGTCGCCTGCAGTATTTT.

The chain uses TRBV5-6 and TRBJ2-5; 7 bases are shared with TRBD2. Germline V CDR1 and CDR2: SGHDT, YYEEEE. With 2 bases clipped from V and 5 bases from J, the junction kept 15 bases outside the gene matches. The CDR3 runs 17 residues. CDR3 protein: CASSFQRDPPLPETQYF. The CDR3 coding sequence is TGTGCCAGCAGCTTCCAGCGGGACCCGCCTCTTCCGGAGACCCAGTACTTC.

CDR3 bases: TGTGCCAGCAGTTCCGTGAGCGGGAGGTTGGGGGGGGCAGATACGCAGTATTTT. Its translation: CASSSVSGRLGGADTQYF. The V and J genes are TRBV28 and TRBJ2-3; 9 nucleotides align to TRBD2. This CDR3 region has 18 residues. Germline values: CDR1 MDHEN, CDR2 SYDVKM. Trimming at V came to 4 bases and at J to 4 bases, leaving 15 bases not matched to a gene.

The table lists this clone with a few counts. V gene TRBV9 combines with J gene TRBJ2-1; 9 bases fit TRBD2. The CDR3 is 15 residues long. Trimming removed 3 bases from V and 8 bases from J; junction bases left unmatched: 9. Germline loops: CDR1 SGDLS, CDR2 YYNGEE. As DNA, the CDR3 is TGTGCCAGCAGCGAACGTAGCGGGAGAGGCGATGAGCAGTTCTTC. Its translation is CASSERSGRGDEQFF.

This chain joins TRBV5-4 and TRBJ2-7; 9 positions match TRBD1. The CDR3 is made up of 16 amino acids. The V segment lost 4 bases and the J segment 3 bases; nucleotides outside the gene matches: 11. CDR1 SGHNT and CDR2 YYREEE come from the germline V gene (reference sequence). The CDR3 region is CASSPAGTGRGYEQYF. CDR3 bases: TGTGCCAGCAGCCCAGCCGGGACAGGGAGGGGCTACGAGCAGTACTTC.

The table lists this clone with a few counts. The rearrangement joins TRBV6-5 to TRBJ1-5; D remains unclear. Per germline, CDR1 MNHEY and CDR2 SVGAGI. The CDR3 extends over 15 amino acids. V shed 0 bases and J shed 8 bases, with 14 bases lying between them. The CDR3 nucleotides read TGTGCCAGCAGTTACTCTGGAGGGCGATTGGAGCCCCAGCATTTT. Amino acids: CASSYSGGRLEPQHF.

The CDR3 bases are TGTGCCAGCACTCGGGGTCGACGGGGCACAGATACGCAGTATTTT. It codes for CASTRGRRGTDTQYF. V is TRBV28 and J is TRBJ2-3, with D perhaps matching TRBD2 (5 bases). Germline-derived CDR1 and CDR2 are MDHEN and SYDVKM. V was clipped by 7 bases and J by 1 base, with 15 bases between them. CDR3 length equals 15 residues.

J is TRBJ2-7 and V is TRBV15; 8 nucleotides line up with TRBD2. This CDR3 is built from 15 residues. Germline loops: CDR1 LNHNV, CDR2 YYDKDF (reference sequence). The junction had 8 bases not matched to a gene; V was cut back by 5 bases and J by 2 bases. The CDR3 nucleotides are TGTGCCACCAGCGATCGCGGGAGGAGTACCTACGAGCAGTACTTC. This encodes CATSDRGRSTYEQYF.

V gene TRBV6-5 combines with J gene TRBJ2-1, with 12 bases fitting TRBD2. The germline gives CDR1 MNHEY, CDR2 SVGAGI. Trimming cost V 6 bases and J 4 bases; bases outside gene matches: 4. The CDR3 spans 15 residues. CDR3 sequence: CASSALAGGYNEQFF. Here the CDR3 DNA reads TGTGCCAGCAGCGCCCTAGCGGGAGGGTACAATGAGCAGTTCTTC.

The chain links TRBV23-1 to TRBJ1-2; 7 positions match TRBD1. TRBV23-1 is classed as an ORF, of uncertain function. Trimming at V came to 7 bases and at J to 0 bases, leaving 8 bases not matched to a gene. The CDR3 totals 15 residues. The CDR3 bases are TGCGCCAGCAACCACAGGGGAGGCCCTAACTATGGCTACACCTTC. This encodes CASNHRGGPNYGYTF.

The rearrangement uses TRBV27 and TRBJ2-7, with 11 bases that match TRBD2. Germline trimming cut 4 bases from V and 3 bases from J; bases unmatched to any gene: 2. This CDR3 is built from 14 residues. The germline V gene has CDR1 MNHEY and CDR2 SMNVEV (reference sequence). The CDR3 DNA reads TGTGCCAGCAGTTACGGGACTAGCGGCTACGAGCAGTACTTC. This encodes CASSYGTSGYEQYF.

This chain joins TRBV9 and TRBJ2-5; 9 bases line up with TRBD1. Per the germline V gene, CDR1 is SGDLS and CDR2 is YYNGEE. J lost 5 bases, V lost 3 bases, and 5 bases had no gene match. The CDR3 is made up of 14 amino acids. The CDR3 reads CASSGTGGRETQYF. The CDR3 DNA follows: TGTGCCAGCAGCGGAACAGGGGGCCGGGAGACCCAGTACTTC.

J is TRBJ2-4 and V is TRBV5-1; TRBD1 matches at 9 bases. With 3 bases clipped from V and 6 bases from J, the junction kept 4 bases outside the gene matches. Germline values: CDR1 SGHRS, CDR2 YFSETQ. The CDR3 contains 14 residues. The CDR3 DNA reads TGCGCCAGCAGCTGGGGACAGGGCGGAAACATTCAGTACTTC. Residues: CASSWGQGGNIQYF.

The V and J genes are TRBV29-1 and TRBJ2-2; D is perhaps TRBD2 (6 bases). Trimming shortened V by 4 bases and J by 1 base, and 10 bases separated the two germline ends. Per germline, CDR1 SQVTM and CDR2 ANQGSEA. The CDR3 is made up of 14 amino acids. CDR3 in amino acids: CSVVGGLNTGELFF. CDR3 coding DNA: TGCAGCGTTGTGGGAGGATTGAACACCGGGGAGCTGTTTTTT.

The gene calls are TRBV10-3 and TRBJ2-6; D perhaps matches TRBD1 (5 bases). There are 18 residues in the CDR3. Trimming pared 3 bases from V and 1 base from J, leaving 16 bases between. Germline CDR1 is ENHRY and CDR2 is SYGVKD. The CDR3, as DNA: TGTGCCATCAGTGACCCACAGGAGCGATTTTCTGGGGCCAACGTCCTGACTTTC. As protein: CAISDPQERFSGANVLTF.

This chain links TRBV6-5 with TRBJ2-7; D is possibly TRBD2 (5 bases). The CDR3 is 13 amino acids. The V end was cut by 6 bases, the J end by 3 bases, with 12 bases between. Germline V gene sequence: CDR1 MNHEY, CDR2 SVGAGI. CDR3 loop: CASRGRELYEQYF. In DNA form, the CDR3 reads TGTGCCAGCAGAGGTCGGGAACTCTACGAGCAGTACTTC.

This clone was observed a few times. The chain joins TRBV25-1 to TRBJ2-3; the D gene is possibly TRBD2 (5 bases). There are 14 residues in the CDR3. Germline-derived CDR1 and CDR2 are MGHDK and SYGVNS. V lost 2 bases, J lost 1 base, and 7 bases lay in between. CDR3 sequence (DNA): TGTGCCAGCAGTGAAGGTAGCGGCACAGATACGCAGTATTTT. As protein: CASSEGSGTDTQYF.

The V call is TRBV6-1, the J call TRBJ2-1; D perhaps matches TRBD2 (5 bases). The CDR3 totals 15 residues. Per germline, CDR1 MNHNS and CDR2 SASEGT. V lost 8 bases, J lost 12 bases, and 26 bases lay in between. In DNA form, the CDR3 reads TGTGCCAGCCGACCTAATTTTCTAGCTCTCGATGGGCAGTTCTTC. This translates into CASRPNFLALDGQFF.

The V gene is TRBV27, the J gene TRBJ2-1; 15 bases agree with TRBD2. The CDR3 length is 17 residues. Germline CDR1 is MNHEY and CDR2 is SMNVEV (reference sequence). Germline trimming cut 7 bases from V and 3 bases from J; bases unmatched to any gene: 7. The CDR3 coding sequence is TGTGCCAGCATGACCGGGACTAGCGGGAGGAACTACAATGAGCAGTTCTTC. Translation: CASMTGTSGRNYNEQFF.

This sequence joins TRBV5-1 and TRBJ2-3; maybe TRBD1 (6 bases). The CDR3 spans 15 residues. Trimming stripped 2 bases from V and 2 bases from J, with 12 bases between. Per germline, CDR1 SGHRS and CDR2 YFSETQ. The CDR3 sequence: CASSFQGLSTDTQYF. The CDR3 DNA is TGCGCCAGCAGCTTTCAGGGGCTGTCCACAGATACGCAGTATTTT.

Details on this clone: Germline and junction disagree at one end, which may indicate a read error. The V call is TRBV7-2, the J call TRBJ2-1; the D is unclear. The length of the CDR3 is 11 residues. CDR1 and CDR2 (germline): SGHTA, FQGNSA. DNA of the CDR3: TGTGCCAGCAGCATAGCCGGTGAGCAGTTCTTC. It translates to CASSIAGEQFF.

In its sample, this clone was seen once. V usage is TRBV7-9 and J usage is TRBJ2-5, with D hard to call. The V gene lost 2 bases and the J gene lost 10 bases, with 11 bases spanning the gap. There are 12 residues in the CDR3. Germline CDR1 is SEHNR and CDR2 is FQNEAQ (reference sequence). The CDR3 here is CASSLSLVGQYF. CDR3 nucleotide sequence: TGTGCCAGCAGCTTATCTCTAGTGGGCCAGTACTTC.

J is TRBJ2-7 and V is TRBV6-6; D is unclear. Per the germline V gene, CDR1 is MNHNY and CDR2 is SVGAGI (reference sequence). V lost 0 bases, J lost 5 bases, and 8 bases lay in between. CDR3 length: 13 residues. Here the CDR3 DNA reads TGTGCCAGCAGTTACTCTAGCTATAACGAGCAGTACTTC. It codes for CASSYSSYNEQYF.

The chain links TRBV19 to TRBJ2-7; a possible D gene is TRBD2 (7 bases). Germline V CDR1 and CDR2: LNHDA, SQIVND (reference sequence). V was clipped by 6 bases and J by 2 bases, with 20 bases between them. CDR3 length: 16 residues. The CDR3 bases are TGTGCCAGTAGAGGTAAGGGGGGGGGTCCCCCCTACGAGCAGTACTTC. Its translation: CASRGKGGGPPYEQYF.

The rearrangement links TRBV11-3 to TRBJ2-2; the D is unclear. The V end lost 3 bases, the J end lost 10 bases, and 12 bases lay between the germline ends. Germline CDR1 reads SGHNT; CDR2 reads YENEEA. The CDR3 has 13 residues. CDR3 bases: TGTGCCAGCAGCTTGATTCGTACTGCGGAGCTGTTTTTT. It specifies CASSLIRTAELFF. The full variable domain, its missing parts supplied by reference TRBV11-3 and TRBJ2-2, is EAGVVQSPRYKIIEKKQPVAFWCNPISGHNTLYWYLQNLGQGPELLIRYENEEAVDDSQLPKDRFSAERLKGVDSTLKIQPAELGDSAVYLCASSLIRTAELFFGEGSRLTVL.

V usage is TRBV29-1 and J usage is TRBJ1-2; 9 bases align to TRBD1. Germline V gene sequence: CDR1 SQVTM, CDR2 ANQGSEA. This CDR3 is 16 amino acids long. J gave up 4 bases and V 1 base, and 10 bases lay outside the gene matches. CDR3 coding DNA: TGCAGCGTTGAAGCCAGGGGACAGGGTTTTTTCTATGGCTACACCTTC. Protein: CSVEARGQGFFYGYTF.

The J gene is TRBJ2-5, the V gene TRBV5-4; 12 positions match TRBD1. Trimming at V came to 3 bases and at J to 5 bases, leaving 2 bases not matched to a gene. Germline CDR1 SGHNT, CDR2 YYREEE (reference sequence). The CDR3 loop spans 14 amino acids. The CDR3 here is CASSSGTGGETQYF. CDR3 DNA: TGTGCCAGCAGCTCAGGGACAGGGGGCGAGACCCAGTACTTC.

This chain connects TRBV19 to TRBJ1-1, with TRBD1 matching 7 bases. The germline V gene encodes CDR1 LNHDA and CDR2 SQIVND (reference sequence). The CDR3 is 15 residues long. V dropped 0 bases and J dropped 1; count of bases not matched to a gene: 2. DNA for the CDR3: TGTGCCAGTAGTATAGACGAGGGGGCGAACACTGAAGCTTTCTTT. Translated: CASSIDEGANTEAFF.

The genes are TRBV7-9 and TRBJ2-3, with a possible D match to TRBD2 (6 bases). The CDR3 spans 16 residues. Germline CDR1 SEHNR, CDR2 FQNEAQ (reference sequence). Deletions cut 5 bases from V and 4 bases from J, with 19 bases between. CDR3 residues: CASSPSSGRGSDTQYF. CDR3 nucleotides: TGTGCCAGCAGCCCTAGCTCTGGGCGGGGTTCAGATACGCAGTATTTT.